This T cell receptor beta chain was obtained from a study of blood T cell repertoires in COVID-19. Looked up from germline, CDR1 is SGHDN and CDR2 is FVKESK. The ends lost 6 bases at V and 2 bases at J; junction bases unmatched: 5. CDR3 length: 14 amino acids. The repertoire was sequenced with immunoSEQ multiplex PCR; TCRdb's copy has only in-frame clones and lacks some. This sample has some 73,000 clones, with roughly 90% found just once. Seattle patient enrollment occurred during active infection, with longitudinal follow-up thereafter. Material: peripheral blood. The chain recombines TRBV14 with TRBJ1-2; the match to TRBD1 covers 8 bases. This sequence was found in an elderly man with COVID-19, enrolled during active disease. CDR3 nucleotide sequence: TGTGCCAGCAGGTCCTCAGGGGGCAACTATGGCTACACCTTC. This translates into CASRSSGGNYGYTF.